The clone carrying this TCR beta chain was detected once. Its antigen is not known. The ends were cut back, 7 bases at V and 2 bases at J, with 9 bases in the middle. Germline assignment: CDR1 SGHRS and CDR2 YFSETQ. This CDR3 comprises 13 residues. This specimen belongs to a study of shared clonotypes between healthy human individuals. Donors were healthy HIV-negative adults without recent acute infections or vaccinations. A split of CD4+ cells into CD45RA+ naive and CD45RA-negative memory subsets was performed. Study results and caveats: Clonotype sharing among donors was expected to depend on sequencing depth. Large sequencing depth failed to make sorted-subset sequencing complete, rarefaction showed.

Sequencing was performed with immunoSEQ multiplex PCR; in TCRdb, only in-frame clones are kept and a portion is missing. The table lists around 2.5 million clones, 80% to 95% of them singletons, with roughly 0.39% in the top ten. This TCR was recovered from a man aged 18 to 29 in good health. Some clones in this sample may be carry-over from other donors' samples. The rearrangement joins TRBV5-1 to TRBJ2-2; D call uncertain. The sequenced sample was naive CD4+ T cells from PBMCs. Stated subset: CD45RA+ positively selected. CDR3 coding DNA: TGCGCCAGCGCTGAACAAAACACCGGGGAGCTGTTTTTT. Translating it yields CASAEQNTGELFF. Combining the CDR3 with reference TRBV5-1 and TRBJ2-2 gives the whole variable domain KAGVTQTPRYLIKTRGQQVTLSCSPISGHRSVSWYQQTPGQGLQFLFEYFSETQRNKGNFPGRFSGRQFSNSRSEMNVSTLELGDSALYLCASAEQNTGELFFGEGSRLTVL.